The 14 T cell receptor beta chains below were found in one sample sequenced in a study of Graves' ophthalmopathy and Graves' hyperthyroidism. Amplification of TCR beta CDR3 regions used RNA transcripts. Second-round multiplex PCR followed a first-round RT-PCR using HTBI primers. TCRdb called the multiplex PCR reads again in MiXCR, with one record for every CDR3 protein. This table has a few hundred thousand distinct CDR3 sequences, approximately 18% appearing once. Source material: peripheral blood. These receptors originate from an adult woman with stable Graves' hyperthyroidism.

This clonotype was counted at least ten times. In DNA form, the CDR3 reads TGTGCCAGCAGGGAACAGGGTTCCCAAGAGACCCAGTACTTC. Translated, it gives CASREQGSQETQYF. The chain couples TRBV28 to TRBJ2-5; a possible D gene is TRBD1 (6 bases). The V end was cut by 6 bases, the J end by 1 base, with 12 bases between. The CDR3 has 14 amino acids. The germline CDR1 and CDR2 sequences are MDHEN and SYDVKM.

Many counts were recorded for this clonotype. The chain recombines TRBV28 with TRBJ1-2, with D possibly being TRBD1 (6 bases). Germline V lookup: CDR1 MDHEN, CDR2 SYDVKM. The CDR3 runs to 15 residues. Trimming took 5 bases from V and 6 from J, leaving 19 bases between them. The CDR3: CASSPSPQGSHGYTF. The CDR3 DNA reads as TGTGCCAGCAGTCCATCACCCCAGGGGAGCCATGGCTACACCTTC.

This clonotype came up many times. The rearrangement links TRBV6-2 or TRBV6-3 to TRBJ2-3; possibly TRBD2 for D (6 bases). This CDR3 comprises 16 residues. The germline CDR1 and CDR2 sequences are MNHEY and SVGEGT. The germline V and J ends were trimmed by 5 bases and 0 bases, with 15 bases remaining between them. In DNA form, the CDR3 reads TGTGCCAGCAGTAACAAACTAGCCGCTAGCACAGATACGCAGTATTTT. This gives the protein CASSNKLAASTDTQYF.

This clonotype occurred many times. The gene calls are TRBV11-2 and TRBJ2-7, with 16 nucleotides matching TRBD2. The CDR3 covers 17 residues. V was pared by 4 bases and J by 4 bases, with 7 bases of the junction left unmatched. Germline CDR1 and CDR2: SGHAT and FQNNGV. The CDR3: CASSSPRGLAGGYEQYF. CDR3 coding DNA: TGTGCCAGCAGCTCACCGAGGGGACTAGCGGGAGGGTACGAGCAGTACTTC.

This clonotype was recorded many times. The germline gene is not matched at one end of the junction; a read error may be the cause. V and J are TRBV28 and TRBJ2-4, with unresolved D. CDR1 is MDHEN, CDR2 SYDVKM, per germline. CDR3 length: 15 residues. CDR3 sequence (DNA): TGTGCCAGCAGTCCTCGGCCAATGGGTAAAAACATTAAGTACTTC. This encodes CASSPRPMGKNIKYF.

This clonotype was recorded at least ten times. The V call is TRBV28, the J call TRBJ2-7; either TRBD1 or TRBD2 may fit D (5 bases each). Germline CDR1 reads MDHEN; CDR2 reads SYDVKM. The length of the CDR3 is 15 residues. Trimming removed 2 bases from V and 6 bases from J, with 17 bases in between. The CDR3 region has the DNA TGTGCCAGCAGTTTAGAGCTAGGGTCTGGGGGCGAGCAGTACTTC. Amino acids: CASSLELGSGGEQYF.

This clonotype was observed at least ten times. This chain connects TRBV6-2 or TRBV6-3 to TRBJ2-7, with 9 bases that match TRBD1. There are 15 residues in the CDR3. J lost 3 bases, V lost 2 bases, and 5 bases had no gene match. Germline V lookup: CDR1 MNHEY, CDR2 SVGEGT. CDR3 sequence reads: CASSYGGQGNYEQYF. The CDR3 region has the DNA TGTGCCAGCAGTTACGGTGGACAGGGGAACTACGAGCAGTACTTC.

This clonotype was detected many times. V usage is TRBV6-1 and J usage is TRBJ1-6; D ambiguous. Trimming removed 3 bases from V and 11 bases from J, with 14 bases in between. The germline CDR1 and CDR2 sequences are MNHNS and SASEGT. The CDR3 sequence is 14 residues long. The chain's CDR3 is CASSEESPPPPLHF. CDR3 DNA sequence: TGTGCCAGCAGTGAGGAGAGCCCTCCGCCACCCCTCCACTTT.

This clonotype was detected ten times or more. The chain employs TRBV20-1 and TRBJ2-7; 8 nucleotides match TRBD1. Losses at the gene ends were 1 base for V and 0 bases for J; bases not matched to a gene: 5. The CDR3 is 15 residues long. In germline, CDR1 is DFQATT, CDR2 SNEGSKA (reference sequence). The CDR3 sequence is CSARGPGGLSYEQYF. CDR3 nucleotide sequence: TGCAGTGCTAGAGGCCCAGGGGGCCTCTCCTACGAGCAGTACTTC.

This clonotype came up many times. V and J are TRBV7-9 and TRBJ1-2, with 8 bases fitting TRBD1. Germline V gene data show CDR1 as SEHNR and CDR2 as FQNEAQ (reference sequence). Trimming cost V 5 bases and J 8 bases; bases outside gene matches: 25. The CDR3 is 19 residues long. The CDR3 loop is CASSPLRIRPGQESLGYTF. The DNA for the CDR3 is TGTGCCAGCAGCCCTCTCCGTATAAGACCGGGACAGGAAAGTCTCGGCTACACCTTC.

The CDR3 sequence: CASSKGQSSSYEQYF. The CDR3, as DNA: TGTGCCAGCAGCAAGGGACAGTCCAGCTCCTACGAGCAGTACTTC. This chain connects TRBV13 to TRBJ2-7, with 7 nucleotides matching TRBD1. Germline V gene lookup returns CDR1 PRHDT and CDR2 FYEKMQ (reference sequence). The CDR3 covers 15 residues. Unmatched junction bases numbered 7, after V lost 5 bases and J lost 0 bases.

This clonotype came up many times. This may be a read error, as it is one base from a much larger clone. This CDR3 fails to terminate in the conserved phenylalanine or tryptophan, so it likely reflects a read error. This chain connects TRBV12-3 or TRBV12-4 to TRBJ2-7; D unclear. This CDR3 region has 13 residues. V dropped 3 bases and J dropped 4 bases, with 10 bases sitting between them. In DNA, the CDR3 is TGTGCCAGCAGTTTTGGAGTAGATTACGAGCAGTACCTC. Protein sequence: CASSFGVDYEQYL.

This clonotype has ten or more counts. V gene TRBV10-3 combines with J gene TRBJ1-2; 11 nucleotides align to TRBD1. V was pared by 2 bases and J by 6 bases, with 11 bases of the junction left unmatched. Germline lookup yields CDR1 ENHRY and CDR2 SYGVKD. This CDR3 region has 17 residues. The CDR3 coding sequence is TGTGCCATCAGTGAGCCAATTCGGACAGGGGGCACCGATGGCTACACCTTC. It encodes CAISEPIRTGGTDGYTF.

Many counts were recorded for this clonotype. This chain joins TRBV12-3 or TRBV12-4 and TRBJ2-5; the D gene could be TRBD1 or TRBD2 (5 bases each). The length of the CDR3 is 16 residues. The V end was cut by 5 bases, the J end by 2 bases, with 18 bases between. The CDR3 DNA sequence: TGTGCCAGCAGTCCTAGCCCGGGACGGATACAAGAGACCCAGTACTTC. Its translation is CASSPSPGRIQETQYF.